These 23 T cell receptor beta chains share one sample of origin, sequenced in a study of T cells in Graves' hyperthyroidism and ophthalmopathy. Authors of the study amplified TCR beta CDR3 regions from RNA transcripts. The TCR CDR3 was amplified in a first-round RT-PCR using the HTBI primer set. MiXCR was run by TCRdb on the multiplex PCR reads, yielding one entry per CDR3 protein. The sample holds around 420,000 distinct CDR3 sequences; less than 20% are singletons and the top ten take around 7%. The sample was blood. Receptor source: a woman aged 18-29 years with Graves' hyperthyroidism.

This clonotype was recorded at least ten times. This chain's CDR3 is CASSYQAETQYF. In DNA, the CDR3 is TGTGCCAGCAGTTATCAGGCCGAGACCCAGTACTTC. The chain recombines TRBV6-5 with TRBJ2-5; D ambiguous. The CDR3 sequence is 12 residues long. Germline assignment: CDR1 MNHEY and CDR2 SVGAGI. V lost 3 bases to trimming and J lost 5 bases, with 7 bases between them.

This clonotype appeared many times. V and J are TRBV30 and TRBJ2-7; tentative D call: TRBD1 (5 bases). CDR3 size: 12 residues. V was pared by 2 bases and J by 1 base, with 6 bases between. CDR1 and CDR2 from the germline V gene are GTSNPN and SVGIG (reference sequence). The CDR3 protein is CAWSKGSYEQYF. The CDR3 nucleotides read TGTGCCTGGAGTAAGGGGTCCTACGAGCAGTACTTC.

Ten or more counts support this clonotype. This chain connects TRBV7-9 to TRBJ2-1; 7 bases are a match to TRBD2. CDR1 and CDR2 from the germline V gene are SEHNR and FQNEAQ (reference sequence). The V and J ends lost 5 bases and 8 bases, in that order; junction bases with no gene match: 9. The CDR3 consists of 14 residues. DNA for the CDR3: TGTGCCAGCAGCCTCTCGGCGGGAGCCCATGAGCAGTTCTTC. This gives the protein CASSLSAGAHEQFF.

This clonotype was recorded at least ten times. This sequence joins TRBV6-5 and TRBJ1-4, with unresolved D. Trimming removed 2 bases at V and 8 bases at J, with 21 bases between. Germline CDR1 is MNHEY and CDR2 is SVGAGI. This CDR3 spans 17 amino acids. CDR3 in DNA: TGTGCCAGCAGTTACCAAGCGTTGGGCCCTGGACGGGAAAAACTGTTTTTT. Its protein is CASSYQALGPGREKLFF.

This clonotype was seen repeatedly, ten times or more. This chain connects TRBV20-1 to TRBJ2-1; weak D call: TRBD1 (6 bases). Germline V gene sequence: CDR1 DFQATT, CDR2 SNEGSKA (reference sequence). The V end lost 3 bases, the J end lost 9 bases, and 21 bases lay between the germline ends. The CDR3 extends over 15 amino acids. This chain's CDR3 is CSASVGLRGFGEQFF. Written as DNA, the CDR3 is TGCAGTGCTAGTGTAGGTCTCAGGGGATTCGGTGAGCAGTTCTTC.

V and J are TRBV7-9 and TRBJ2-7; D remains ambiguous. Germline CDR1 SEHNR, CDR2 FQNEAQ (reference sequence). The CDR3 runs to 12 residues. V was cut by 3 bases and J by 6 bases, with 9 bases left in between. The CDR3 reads CASSFDRGEQYF. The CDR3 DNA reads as TGTGCCAGCAGCTTTGATCGAGGCGAGCAGTACTTC.

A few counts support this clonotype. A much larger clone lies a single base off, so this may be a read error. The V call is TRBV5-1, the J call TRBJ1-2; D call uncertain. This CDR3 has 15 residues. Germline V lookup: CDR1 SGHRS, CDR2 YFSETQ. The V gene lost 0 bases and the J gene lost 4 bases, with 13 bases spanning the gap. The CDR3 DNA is TGCGCCAGCAGCTTGGAGAGCAAGCTGGGCTATGGCTACACCTTC. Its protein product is CASSLESKLGYGYTF.

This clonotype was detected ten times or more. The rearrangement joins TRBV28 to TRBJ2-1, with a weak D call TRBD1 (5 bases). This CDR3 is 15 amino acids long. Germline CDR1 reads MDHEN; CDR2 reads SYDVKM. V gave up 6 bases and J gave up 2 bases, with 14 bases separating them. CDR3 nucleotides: TGTGCCAGCAGGTGGGGCAGGGCAACCTACAATGAGCAGTTCTTC. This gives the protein CASRWGRATYNEQFF.

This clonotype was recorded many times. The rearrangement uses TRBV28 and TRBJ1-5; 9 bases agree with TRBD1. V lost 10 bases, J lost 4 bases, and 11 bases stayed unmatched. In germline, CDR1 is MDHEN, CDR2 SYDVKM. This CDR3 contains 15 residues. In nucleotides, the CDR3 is TGTGCCACTGAACCGGGACAGGGATATAATCAGCCCCAGCATTTT. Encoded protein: CATEPGQGYNQPQHF. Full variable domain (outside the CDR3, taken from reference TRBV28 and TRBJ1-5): DVKVTQSSRYLVKRTGEKVFLECVQDMDHENMFWYRQDPGLGLRLIYFSYDVKMKEKGDIPEGYSVSREKKERFSLILESASTNQTSMYLCATEPGQGYNQPQHFGDGTRLSIL.

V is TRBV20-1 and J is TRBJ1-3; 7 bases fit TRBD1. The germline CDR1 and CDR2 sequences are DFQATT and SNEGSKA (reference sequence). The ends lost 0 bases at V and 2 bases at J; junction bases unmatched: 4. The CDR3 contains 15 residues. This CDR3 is CSAREARGTGNTIYF. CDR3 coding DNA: TGCAGTGCTAGAGAGGCCAGGGGGACTGGAAACACCATATATTTT.

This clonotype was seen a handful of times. Here the CDR3 DNA reads TGTGCCAGCAGTTTTGTGGACAGGGAAGATAGGTTCTTC. It translates to CASSFVDREDRFF. The V gene is TRBV28, the J gene TRBJ2-1; 8 bases are shared with TRBD1. Germline trimming cut 3 bases from V and 15 bases from J; bases unmatched to any gene: 10. In germline, CDR1 is MDHEN, CDR2 SYDVKM. The CDR3 contains 13 residues.

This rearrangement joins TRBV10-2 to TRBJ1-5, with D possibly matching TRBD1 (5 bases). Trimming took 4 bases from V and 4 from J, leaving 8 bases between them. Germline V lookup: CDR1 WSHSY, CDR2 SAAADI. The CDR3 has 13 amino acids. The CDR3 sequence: CASSADRNQPQHF. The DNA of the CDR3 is TGCGCCAGCAGTGCCGACAGAAATCAGCCCCAGCATTTT.

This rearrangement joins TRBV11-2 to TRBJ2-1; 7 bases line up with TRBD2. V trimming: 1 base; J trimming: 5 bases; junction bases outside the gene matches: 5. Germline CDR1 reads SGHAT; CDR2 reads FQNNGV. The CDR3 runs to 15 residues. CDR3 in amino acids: CASSLGGSHDNEQFF. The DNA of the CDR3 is TGTGCCAGCAGCTTAGGCGGGAGCCATGACAATGAGCAGTTCTTC.

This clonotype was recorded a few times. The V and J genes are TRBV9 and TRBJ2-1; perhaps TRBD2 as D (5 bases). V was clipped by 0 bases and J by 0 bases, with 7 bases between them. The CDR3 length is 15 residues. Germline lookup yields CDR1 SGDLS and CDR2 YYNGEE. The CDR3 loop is CASSVEDYSYNEQFF. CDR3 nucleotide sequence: TGTGCCAGCAGCGTAGAAGACTACTCCTACAATGAGCAGTTCTTC.

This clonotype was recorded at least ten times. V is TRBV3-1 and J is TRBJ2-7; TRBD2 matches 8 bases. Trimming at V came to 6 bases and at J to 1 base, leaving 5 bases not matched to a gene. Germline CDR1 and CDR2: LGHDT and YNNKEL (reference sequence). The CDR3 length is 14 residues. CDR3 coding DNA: TGTGCCAGCAGGCTAGCGGGCGGGTCCTACGAGCAGTACTTC. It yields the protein CASRLAGGSYEQYF.

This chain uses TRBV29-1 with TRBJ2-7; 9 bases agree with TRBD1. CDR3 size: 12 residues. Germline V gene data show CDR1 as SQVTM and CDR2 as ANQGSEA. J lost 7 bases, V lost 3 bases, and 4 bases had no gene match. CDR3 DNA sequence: TGCAGCGTTGACGGGACAGGGAATGAGCAGTACTTC. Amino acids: CSVDGTGNEQYF.

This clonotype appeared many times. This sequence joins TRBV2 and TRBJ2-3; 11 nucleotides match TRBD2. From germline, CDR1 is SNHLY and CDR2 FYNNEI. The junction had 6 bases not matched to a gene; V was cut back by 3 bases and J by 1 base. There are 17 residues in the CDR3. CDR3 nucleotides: TGTGCCAGCAGTGATTTAGCGGGGGGGCAGGGCACAGATACGCAGTATTTT. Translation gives CASSDLAGGQGTDTQYF.

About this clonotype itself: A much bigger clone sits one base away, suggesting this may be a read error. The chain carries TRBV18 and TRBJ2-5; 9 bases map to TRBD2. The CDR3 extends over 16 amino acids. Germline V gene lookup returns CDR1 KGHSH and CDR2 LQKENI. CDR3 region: CASSPPAGGGQEAQYF. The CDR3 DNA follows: TGTGCCAGCTCACCACCAGCGGGAGGAGGTCAAGAGGCCCAGTACTTC.

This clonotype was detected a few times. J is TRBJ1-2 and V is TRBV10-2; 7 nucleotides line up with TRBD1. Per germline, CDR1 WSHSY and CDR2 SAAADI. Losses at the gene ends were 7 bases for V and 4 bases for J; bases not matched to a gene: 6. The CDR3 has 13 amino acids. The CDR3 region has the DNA TGCGCCAGCACCGACAGGGAAGGCTATGGCTACACCTTC. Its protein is CASTDREGYGYTF.

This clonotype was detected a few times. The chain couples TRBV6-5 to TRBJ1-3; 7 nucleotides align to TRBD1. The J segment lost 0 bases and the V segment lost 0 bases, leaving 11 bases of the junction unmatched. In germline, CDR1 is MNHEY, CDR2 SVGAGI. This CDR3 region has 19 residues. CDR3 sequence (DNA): TGTGCCAGCAGTTACTCGAGGGACAGCCTCTATACCTCTGGAAACACCATATATTTT. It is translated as CASSYSRDSLYTSGNTIYF.

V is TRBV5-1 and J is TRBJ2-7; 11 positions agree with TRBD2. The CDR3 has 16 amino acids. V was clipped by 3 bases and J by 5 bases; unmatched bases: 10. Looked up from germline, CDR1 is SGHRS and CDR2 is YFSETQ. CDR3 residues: CASSSTLAGGRDEQYF. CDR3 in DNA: TGCGCCAGCAGCTCTACTCTAGCGGGAGGTCGCGACGAGCAGTACTTC.

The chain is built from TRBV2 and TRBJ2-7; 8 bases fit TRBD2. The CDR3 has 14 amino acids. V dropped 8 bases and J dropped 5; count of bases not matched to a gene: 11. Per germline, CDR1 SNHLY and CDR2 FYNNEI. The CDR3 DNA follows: TGTGCCAGCGGAAAAAGCGGGAGCTGGGACGAGCAGTACTTC. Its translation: CASGKSGSWDEQYF.

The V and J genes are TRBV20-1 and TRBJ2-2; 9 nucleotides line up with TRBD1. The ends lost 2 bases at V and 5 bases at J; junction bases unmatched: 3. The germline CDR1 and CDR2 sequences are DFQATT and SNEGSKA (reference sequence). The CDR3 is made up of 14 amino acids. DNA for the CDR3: TGCAGTGCTAGATGGACAGGGGTAACCGGGGAGCTGTTTTTT. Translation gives CSARWTGVTGELFF.